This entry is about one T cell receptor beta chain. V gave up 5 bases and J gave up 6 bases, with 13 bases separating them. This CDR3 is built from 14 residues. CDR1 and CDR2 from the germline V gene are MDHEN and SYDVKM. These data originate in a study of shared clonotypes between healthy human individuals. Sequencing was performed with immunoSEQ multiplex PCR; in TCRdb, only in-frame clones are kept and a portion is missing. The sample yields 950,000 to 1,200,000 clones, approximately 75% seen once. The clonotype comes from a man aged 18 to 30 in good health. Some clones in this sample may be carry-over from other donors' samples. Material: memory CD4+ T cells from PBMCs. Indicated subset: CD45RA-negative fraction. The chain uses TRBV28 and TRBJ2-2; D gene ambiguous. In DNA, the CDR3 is TGTGCCAGCAGTCCACGACAAAAGCCCGGGGAGCTGTTTTTT. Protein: CASSPRQKPGELFF. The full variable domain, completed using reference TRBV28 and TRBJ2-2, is DVKVTQSSRYLVKRTGEKVFLECVQDMDHENMFWYRQDPGLGLRLIYFSYDVKMKEKGDIPEGYSVSREKKERFSLILESASTNQTSMYLCASSPRQKPGELFFGEGSRLTVL.